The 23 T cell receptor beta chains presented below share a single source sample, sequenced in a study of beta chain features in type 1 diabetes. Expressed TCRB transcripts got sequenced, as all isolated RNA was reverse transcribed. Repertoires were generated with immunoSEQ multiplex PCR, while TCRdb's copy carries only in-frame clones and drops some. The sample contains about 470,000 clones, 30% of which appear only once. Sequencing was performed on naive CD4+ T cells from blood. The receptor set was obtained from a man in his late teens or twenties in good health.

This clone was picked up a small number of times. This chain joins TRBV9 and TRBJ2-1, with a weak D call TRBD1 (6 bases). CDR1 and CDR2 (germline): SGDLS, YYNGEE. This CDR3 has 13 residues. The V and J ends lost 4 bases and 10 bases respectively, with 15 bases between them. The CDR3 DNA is TGTGCCAGCAGCCCCACCACAGGGAAAGAGCAGTTCTTC. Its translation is CASSPTTGKEQFF.

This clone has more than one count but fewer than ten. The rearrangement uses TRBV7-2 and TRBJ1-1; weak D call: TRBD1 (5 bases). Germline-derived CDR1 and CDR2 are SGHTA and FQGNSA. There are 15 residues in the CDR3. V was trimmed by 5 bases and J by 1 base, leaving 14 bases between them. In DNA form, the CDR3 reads TGTGCCAGCAGCCCGCTGGGGACGCAGAACACTGAAGCTTTCTTT. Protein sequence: CASSPLGTQNTEAFF.

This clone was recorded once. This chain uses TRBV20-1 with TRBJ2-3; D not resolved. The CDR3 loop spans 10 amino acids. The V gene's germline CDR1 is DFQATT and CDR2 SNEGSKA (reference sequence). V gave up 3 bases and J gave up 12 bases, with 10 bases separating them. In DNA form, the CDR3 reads TGCAGTGCTAGCTCATACGCTCAGTATTTT. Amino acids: CSASSYAQYF.

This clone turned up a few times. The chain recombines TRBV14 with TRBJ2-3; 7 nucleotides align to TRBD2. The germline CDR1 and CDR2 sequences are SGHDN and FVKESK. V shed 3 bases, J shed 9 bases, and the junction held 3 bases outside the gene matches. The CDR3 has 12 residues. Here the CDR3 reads CASSHSGGTQYF. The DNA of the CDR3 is TGTGCCAGCAGCCACTCCGGGGGGACGCAGTATTTT.

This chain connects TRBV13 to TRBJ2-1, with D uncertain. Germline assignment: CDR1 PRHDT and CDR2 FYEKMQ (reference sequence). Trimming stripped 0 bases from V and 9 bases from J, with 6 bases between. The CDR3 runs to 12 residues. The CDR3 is CASSLGLREQFF. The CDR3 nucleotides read TGTGCCAGCAGCTTAGGCCTTCGTGAGCAGTTCTTC.

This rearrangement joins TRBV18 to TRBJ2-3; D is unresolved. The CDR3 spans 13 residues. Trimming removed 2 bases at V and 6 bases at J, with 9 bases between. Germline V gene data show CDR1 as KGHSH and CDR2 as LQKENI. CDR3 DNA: TGTGCCAGCTCACCAGGCGGTAGCGATACGCAGTATTTT. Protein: CASSPGGSDTQYF.

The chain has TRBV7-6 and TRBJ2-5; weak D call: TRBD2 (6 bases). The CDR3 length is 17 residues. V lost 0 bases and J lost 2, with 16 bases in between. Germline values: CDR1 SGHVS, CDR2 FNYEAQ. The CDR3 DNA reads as TGTGCCAGCAGCTTAGCTATTATGTCTAGCGTACAAGAGACCCAGTACTTC. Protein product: CASSLAIMSSVQETQYF.

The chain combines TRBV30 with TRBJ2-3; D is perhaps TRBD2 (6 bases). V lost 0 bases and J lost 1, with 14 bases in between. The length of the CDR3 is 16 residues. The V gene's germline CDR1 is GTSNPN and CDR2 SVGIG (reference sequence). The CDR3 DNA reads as TGTGCCTGGAGTGTACGAGTGTCTAGCGGCACAGATACGCAGTATTTT. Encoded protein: CAWSVRVSSGTDTQYF. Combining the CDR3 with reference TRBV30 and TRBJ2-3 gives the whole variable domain SQTIHQWPATLVQPVGSPLSLECTVEGTSNPNLYWYRQAAGRGLQLLFYSVGIGQISSEVPQNLSASRPQDRQFILSSKKLLLSDSGFYLCAWSVRVSSGTDTQYFGPGTRLTVL.

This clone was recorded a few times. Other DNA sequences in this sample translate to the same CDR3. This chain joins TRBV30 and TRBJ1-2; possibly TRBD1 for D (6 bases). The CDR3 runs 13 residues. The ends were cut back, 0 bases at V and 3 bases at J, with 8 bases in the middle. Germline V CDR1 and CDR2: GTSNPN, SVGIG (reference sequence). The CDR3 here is CAWSVDRDYGYTF. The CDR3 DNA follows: TGTGCCTGGAGTGTGGACAGAGACTATGGCTACACCTTC.

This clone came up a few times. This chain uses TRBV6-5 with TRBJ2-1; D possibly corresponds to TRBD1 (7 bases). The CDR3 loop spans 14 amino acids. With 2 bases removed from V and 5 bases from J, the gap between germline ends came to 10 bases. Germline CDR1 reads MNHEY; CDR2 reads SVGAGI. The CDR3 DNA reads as TGTGCCAGCAGTTACGGAGGGACAGACAATGAGCAGTTCTTC. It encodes CASSYGGTDNEQFF.

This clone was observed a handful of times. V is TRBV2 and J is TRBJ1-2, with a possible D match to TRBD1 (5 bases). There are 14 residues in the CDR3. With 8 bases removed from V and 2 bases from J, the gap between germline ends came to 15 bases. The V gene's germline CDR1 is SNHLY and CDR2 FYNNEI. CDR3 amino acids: CASHGREGNYGYTF. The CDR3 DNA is TGTGCCAGCCACGGCCGGGAGGGGAACTATGGCTACACCTTC.

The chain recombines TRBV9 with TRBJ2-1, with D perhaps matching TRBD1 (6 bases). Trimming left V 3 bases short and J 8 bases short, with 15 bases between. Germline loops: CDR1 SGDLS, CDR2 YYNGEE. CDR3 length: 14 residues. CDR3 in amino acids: CASSGRTDGDEQFF. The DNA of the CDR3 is TGTGCCAGCAGCGGTCGGACAGACGGGGATGAGCAGTTCTTC.

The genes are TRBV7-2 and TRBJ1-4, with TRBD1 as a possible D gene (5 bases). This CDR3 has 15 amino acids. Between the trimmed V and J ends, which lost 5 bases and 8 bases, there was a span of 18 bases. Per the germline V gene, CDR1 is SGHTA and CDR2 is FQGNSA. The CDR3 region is CASSRDPGRGEKLFF. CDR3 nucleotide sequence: TGTGCCAGCAGCCGGGACCCAGGACGTGGGGAAAAACTGTTTTTT.

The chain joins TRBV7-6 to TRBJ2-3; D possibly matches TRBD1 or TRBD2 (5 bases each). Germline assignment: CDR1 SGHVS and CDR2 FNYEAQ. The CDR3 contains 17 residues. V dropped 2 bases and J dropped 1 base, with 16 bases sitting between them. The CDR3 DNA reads TGTGCCAGCAGCTTATCGCTACCGGGGCCACGCACAGATACGCAGTATTTT. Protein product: CASSLSLPGPRTDTQYF.

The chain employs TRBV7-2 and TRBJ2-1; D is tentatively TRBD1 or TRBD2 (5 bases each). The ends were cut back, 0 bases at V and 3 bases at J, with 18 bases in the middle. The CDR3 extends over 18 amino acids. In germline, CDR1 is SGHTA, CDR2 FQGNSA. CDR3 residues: CASSLAPGRTDRYNEQFF. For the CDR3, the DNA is TGTGCCAGCAGCTTAGCACCGGGACGGACGGATCGCTACAATGAGCAGTTCTTC.

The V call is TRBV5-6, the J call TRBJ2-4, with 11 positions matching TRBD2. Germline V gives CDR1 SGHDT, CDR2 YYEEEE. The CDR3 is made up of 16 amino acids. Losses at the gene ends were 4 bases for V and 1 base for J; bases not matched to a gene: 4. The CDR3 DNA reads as TGTGCCAGCAGCGTTAGCGGGAGGGTGGCCAAAAACATTCAGTACTTC. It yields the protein CASSVSGRVAKNIQYF.

DNA of the CDR3: TGTGCCAGCAGTGCCACAGGGTCCGGGGCCAACGTCCTGACTTTC. Encoded protein: CASSATGSGANVLTF. This chain connects TRBV6-4 to TRBJ2-6; D might be TRBD1 (6 bases). Germline CDR1 reads MRHNA; CDR2 reads SNTAGT. The CDR3 length is 15 residues. V was pared by 4 bases and J by 4 bases, with 11 bases between.

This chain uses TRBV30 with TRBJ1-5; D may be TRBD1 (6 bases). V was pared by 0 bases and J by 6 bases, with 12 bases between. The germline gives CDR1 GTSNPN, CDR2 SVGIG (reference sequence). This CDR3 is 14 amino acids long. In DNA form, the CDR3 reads TGTGCCTGGAGTGTACAGGGCAGGCGTCAGCCCCAGCATTTT. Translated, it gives CAWSVQGRRQPQHF.

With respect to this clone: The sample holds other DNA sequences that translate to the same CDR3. CDR3 coding DNA: TGTGCCAGCAGCCAAGAGTTCTCCGGGCGGAGCTCCTACGAGCAGTACTTC. Amino acid sequence: CASSQEFSGRSSYEQYF. This sequence joins TRBV4-2 and TRBJ2-7; D not resolved. V dropped 0 bases and J dropped 0 bases, with 15 bases sitting between them. CDR3 length: 17 residues. Germline assignment: CDR1 LGHNA and CDR2 YNFKEQ.

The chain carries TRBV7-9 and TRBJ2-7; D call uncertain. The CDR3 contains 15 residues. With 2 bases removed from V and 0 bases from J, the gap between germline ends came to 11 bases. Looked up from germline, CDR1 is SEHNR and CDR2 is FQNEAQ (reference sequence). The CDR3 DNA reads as TGTGCCAGCAGCTTAAGAACGGAGAGCTCCTACGAGCAGTACTTC. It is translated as CASSLRTESSYEQYF.

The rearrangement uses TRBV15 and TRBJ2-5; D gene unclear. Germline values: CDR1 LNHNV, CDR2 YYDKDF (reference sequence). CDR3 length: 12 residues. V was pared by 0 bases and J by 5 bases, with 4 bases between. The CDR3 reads CATSRDTETQYF. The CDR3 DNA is TGTGCCACCAGCAGAGATACGGAGACCCAGTACTTC.

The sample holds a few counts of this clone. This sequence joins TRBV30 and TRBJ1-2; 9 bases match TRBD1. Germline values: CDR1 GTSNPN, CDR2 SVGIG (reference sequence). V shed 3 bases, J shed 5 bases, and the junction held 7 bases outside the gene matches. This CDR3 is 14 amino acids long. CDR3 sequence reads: CAWRGTGPQYGYTF. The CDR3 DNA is TGTGCCTGGAGGGGGACAGGGCCCCAATATGGCTACACCTTC.

CDR3 DNA: TGTGCCCAAAGGCTGGCAGGGATGTCTGGGGCCAACGTCCTGACTTTC. It specifies CAQRLAGMSGANVLTF. V gene TRBV30 combines with J gene TRBJ2-6; the D gene is possibly TRBD1 (5 bases). The CDR3 runs 16 residues. The V and J ends lost 8 bases and 1 base respectively, with 18 bases between them. The V gene's germline CDR1 is GTSNPN and CDR2 SVGIG (reference sequence).